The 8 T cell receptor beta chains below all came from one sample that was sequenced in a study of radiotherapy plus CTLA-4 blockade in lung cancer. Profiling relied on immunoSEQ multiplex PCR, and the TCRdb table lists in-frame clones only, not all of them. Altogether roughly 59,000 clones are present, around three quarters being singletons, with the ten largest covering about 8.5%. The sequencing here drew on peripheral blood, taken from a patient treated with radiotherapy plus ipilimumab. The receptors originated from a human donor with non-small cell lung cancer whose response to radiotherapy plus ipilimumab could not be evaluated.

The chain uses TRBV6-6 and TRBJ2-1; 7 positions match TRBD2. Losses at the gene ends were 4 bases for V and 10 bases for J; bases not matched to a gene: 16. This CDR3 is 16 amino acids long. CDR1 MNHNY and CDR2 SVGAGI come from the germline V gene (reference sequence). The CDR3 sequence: CASSSGGRSGMREQFF. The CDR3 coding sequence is TGTGCCAGCAGTTCCGGAGGGAGGAGCGGGATGAGAGAGCAGTTCTTC.

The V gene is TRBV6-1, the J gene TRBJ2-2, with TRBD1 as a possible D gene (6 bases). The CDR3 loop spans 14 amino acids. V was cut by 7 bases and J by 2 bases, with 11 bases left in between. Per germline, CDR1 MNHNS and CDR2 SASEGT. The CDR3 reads CASTQGINTGELFF. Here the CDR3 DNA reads TGTGCCAGCACTCAGGGGATAAACACCGGGGAGCTGTTTTTT.

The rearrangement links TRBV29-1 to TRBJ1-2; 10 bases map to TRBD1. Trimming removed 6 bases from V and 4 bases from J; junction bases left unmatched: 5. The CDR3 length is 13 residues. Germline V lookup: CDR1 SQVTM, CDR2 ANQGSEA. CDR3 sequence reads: CSVGTGDGYGYTF. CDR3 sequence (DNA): TGCAGCGTGGGGACAGGGGATGGCTATGGCTACACCTTC.

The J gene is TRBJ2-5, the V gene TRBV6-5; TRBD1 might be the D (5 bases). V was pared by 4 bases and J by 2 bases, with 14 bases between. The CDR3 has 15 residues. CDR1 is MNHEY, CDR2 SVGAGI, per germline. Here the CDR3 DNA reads TGTGCCAGCAGTTGGTTCAGGGTCCCACAAGAGACCCAGTACTTC. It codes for CASSWFRVPQETQYF.

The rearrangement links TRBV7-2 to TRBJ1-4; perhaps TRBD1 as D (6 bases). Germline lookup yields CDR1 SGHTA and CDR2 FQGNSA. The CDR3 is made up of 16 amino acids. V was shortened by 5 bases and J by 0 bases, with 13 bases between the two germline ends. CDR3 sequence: CASSPGVLSTNEKLFF. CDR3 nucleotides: TGTGCCAGCAGCCCAGGGGTCCTCTCAACTAATGAAAAACTGTTTTTT.

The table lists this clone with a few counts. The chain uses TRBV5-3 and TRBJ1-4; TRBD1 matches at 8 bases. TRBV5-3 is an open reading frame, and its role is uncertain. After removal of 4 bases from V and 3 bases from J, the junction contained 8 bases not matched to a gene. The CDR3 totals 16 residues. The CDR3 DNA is TGTGCCAGAAGCACCACCGCGGGACAGGCTAATGAAAAACTGTTTTTT. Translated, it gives CARSTTAGQANEKLFF.

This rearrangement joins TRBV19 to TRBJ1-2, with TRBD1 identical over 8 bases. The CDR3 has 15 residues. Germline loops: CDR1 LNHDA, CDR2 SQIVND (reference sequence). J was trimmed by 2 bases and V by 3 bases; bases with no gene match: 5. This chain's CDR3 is CASSIGQGGNYGYTF. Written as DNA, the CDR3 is TGTGCCAGTAGTATCGGACAGGGAGGGAACTATGGCTACACCTTC.

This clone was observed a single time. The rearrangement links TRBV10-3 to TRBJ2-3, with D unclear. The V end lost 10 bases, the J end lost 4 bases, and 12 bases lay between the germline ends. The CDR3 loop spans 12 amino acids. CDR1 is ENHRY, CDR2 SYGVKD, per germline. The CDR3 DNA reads TGTGCCACCTCGGTGGCGGCAGATACGCAGTATTTT. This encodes CATSVAADTQYF.